This T cell receptor beta chain was obtained from a study of blood T cell repertoires in COVID-19. Study information: Acute and convalescent COVID-19 specimens originated in the United States, Italy and Spain.

CDR1 SEHNR and CDR2 FQNEAQ come from the germline V gene (reference sequence). V shed 6 bases and J 0 bases; nucleotides not matched to a gene: 8. This CDR3 has 15 residues. Data came from immunoSEQ multiplex PCR; TCRdb stores just in-frame clones and leaves some out. The sample has hundreds of thousands of clones, 85% to 90% seen once. Sequencing used PBMCs or T cells enriched from blood (not recorded which). The sequence derives from a woman aged 55 to 70 in a cohort exposed to, infected with or recovered from COVID-19 (not recorded which). The rearrangement joins TRBV7-9 to TRBJ2-7, with 7 bases fitting TRBD1. In DNA, the CDR3 is TGTGCCAGCAGTTCGGGACAGTTAAGCTCCTACGAGCAGTACTTC. As protein: CASSSGQLSSYEQYF.